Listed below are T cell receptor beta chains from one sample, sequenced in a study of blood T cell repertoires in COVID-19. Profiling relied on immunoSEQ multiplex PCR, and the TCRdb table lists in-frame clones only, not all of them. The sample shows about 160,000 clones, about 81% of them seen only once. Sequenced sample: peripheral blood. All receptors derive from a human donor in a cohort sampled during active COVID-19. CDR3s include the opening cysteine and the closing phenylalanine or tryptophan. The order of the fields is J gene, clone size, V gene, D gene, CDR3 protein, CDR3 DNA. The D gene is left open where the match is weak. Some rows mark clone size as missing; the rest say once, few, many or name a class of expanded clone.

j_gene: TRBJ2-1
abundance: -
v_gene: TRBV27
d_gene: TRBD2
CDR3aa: CASSLSGSTSGTGEQFF
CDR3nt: TGTGCCAGCAGTTTATCTGGTTCTACTAGCGGGACTGGGGAGCAGTTCTTC

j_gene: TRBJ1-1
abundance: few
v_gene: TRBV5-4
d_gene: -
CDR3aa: CASSLQGGGTEAFF
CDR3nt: TGTGCCAGCAGCCTGCAGGGAGGAGGCACTGAAGCTTTCTTT

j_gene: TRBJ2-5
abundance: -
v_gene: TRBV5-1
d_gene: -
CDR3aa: CASSLGQPQETQYF
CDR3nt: TGCGCCAGCAGCTTAGGACAGCCCCAAGAGACCCAGTACTTC

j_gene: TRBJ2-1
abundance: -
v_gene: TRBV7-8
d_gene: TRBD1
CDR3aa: CASSLGQGVDEQFF
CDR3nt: TGTGCCAGCAGCTTGGGACAGGGGGTCGATGAGCAGTTCTTC

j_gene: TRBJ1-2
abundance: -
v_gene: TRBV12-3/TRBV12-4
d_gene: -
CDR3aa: CASREGDGYGYTF
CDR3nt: TGTGCCAGCAGAGAGGGGGACGGCTATGGCTACACCTTC

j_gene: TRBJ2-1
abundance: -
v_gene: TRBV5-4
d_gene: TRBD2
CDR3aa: CASSLIGGGNNEQFF
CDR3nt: TGTGCCAGCAGCTTGATTGGGGGGGGTAACAATGAGCAGTTCTTC

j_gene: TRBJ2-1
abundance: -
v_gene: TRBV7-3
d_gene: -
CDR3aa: CASSFGRVRLLDEQFF
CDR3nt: TGTGCCAGCAGCTTTGGGCGGGTCCGTCTTTTGGATGAGCAGTTCTTC

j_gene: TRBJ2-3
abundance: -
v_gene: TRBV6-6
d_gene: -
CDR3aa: CASSLSDTQYF
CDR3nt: TGTGCCAGCAGTCTATCAGATACGCAGTATTTT

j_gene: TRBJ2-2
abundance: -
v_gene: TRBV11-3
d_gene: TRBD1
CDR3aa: CASNPGQGASGELFF
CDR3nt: TGTGCCAGCAACCCGGGACAGGGGGCGTCCGGGGAGCTGTTTTTT

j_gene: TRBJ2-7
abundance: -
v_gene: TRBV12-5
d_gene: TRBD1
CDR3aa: CASGSTGHRGIHEQYF
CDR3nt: TGTGCTAGTGGTTCCACGGGGCACAGGGGAATCCACGAGCAGTACTTC

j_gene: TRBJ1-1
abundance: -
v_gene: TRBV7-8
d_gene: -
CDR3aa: CASSLGMKGVNTEAFF
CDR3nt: TGTGCCAGCAGCTTAGGGATGAAGGGGGTAAACACTGAAGCTTTCTTT